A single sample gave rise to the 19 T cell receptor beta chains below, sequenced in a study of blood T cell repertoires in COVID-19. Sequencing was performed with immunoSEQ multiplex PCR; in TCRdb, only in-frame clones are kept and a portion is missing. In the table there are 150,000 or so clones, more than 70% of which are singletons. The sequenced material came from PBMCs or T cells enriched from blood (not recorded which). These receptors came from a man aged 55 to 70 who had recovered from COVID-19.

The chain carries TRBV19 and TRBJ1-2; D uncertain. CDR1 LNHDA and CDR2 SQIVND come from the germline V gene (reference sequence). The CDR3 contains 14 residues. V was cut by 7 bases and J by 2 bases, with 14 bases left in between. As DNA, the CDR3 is TGTGCCAGTAATCCCACGCGGGCGAACTATGGCTACACCTTC. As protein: CASNPTRANYGYTF.

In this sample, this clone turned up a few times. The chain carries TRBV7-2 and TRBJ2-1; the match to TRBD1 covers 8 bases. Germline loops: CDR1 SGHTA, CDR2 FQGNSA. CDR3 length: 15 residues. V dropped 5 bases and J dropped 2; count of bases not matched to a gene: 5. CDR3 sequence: CASSLGQGPYNEQFF. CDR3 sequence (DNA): TGTGCCAGCAGCCTAGGACAGGGACCCTACAATGAGCAGTTCTTC.

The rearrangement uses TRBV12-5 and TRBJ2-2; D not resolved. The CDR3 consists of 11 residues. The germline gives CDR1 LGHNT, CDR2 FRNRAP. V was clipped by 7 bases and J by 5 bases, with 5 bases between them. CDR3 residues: CASAQTGELFF. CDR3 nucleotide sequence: TGTGCTAGTGCCCAAACCGGGGAGCTGTTTTTT.

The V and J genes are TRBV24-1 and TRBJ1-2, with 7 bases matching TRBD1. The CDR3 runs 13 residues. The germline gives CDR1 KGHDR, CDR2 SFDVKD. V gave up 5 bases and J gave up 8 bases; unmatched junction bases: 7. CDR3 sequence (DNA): TGTGCCACCAGTGGCGACAGGGCTAACGGCTACACCTTC. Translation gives CATSGDRANGYTF.

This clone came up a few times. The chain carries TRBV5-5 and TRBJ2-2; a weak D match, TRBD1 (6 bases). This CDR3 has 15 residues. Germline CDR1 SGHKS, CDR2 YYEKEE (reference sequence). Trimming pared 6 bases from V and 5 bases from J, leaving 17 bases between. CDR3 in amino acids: CASTRGGVRTGELFF. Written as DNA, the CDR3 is TGTGCCAGCACCCGAGGGGGAGTCCGGACCGGGGAGCTGTTTTTT. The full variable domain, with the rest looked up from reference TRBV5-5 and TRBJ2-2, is DAGVTQSPTHLIKTRGQQVTLRCSPISGHKSVSWYQQVLGQGPQFIFQYYEKEERGRGNFPDRFSARQFPNYSSELNVNALLLGDSALYLCASTRGGVRTGELFFGEGSRLTVL.

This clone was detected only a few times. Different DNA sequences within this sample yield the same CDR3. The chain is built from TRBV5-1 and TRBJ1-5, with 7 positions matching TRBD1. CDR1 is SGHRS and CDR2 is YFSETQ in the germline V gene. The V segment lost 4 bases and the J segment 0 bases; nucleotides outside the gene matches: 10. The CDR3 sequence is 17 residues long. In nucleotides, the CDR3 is TGCGCCAGCAGCCCGGGACAGACCTCAAATAGCAATCAGCCCCAGCATTTT. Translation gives CASSPGQTSNSNQPQHF.

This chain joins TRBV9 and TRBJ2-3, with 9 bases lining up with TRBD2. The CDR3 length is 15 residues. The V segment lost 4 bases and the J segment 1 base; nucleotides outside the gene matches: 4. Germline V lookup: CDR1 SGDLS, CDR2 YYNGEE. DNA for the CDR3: TGTGCCAGCAGCCCCAGGACTAGCGGCACAGATACGCAGTATTTT. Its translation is CASSPRTSGTDTQYF.

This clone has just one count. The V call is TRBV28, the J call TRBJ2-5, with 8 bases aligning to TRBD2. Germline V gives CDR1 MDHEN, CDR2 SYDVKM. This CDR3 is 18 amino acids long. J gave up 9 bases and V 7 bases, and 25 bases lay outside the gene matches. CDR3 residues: CASTKGEGGLDVQDSQYF. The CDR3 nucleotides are TGTGCCAGCACGAAGGGGGAAGGGGGACTAGACGTACAAGACTCCCAGTACTTC.

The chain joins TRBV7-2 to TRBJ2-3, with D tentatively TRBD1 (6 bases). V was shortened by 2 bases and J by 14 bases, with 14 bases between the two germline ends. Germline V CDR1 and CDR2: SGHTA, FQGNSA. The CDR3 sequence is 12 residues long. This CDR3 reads CASSLRQGLRYF. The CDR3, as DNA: TGTGCCAGCAGCTTAAGGCAGGGGCTACGGTATTTT.

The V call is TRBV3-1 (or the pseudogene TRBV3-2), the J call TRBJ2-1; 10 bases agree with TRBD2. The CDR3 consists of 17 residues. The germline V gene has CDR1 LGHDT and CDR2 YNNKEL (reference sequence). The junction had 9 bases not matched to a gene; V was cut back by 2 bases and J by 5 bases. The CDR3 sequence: CASSQPDRLAGNNEQFF. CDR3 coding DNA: TGTGCCAGCAGCCAACCGGACAGACTAGCGGGCAACAATGAGCAGTTCTTC.

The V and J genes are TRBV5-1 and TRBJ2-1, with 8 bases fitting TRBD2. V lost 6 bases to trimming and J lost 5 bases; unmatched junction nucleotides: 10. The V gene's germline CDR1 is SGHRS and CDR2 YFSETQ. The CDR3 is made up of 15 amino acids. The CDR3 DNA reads TGCGCCAGCACTAAGAGAAGCGGGGGAGACAATGAGCAGTTCTTC. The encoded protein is CASTKRSGGDNEQFF.

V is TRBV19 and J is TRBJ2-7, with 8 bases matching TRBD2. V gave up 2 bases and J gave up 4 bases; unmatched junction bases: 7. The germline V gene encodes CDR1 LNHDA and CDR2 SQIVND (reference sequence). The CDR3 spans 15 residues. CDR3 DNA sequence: TGTGCCAGTAGTATATCCGGGACTAGTGGATACGAGCAGTACTTC. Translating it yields CASSISGTSGYEQYF.

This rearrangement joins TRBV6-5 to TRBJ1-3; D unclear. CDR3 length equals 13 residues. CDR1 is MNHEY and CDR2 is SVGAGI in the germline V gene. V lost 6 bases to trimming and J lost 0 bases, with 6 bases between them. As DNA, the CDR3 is TGTGCCAGCAGAGACATCTCTGGAAACACCATATATTTT. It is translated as CASRDISGNTIYF.

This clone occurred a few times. DNA of the CDR3: TGTGCCAGCAAAATGGAGGGAACGAATTCACCCCTCCACTTT. This sequence encodes CASKMEGTNSPLHF. V usage is TRBV2 and J usage is TRBJ1-6; D uncertain. The ends were cut back, 7 bases at V and 7 bases at J, with 14 bases in the middle. The length of the CDR3 is 14 residues. Germline V gene sequence: CDR1 SNHLY, CDR2 FYNNEI.

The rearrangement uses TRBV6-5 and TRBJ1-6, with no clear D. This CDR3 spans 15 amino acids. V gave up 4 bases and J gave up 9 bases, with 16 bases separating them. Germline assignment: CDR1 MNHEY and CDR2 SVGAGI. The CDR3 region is CASSSHSRLGSPLHF. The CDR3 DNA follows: TGTGCCAGCAGTTCGCACAGCCGCCTTGGTTCACCCCTCCACTTT.

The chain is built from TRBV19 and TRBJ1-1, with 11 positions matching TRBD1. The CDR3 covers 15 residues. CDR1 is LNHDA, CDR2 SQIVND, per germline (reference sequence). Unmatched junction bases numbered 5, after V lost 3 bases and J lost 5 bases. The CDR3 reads CASSMGGTGGTEAFF. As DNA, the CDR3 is TGTGCCAGTAGTATGGGTGGGACAGGGGGTACTGAAGCTTTCTTT. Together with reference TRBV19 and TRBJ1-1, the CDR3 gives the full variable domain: DGGITQSPKYLFRKEGQNVTLSCEQNLNHDAMYWYRQDPGQGLRLIYYSQIVNDFQKGDIAEGYSVSREKKESFPLTVTSAQKNPTAFYLCASSMGGTGGTEAFFGQGTRLTVV.

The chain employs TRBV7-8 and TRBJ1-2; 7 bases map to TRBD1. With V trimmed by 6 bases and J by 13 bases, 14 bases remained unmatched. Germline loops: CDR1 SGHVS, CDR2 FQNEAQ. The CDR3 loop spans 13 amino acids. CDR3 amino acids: CASRPSRQGPSTF. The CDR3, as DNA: TGTGCCAGCAGACCTTCAAGACAGGGCCCTTCCACCTTC.

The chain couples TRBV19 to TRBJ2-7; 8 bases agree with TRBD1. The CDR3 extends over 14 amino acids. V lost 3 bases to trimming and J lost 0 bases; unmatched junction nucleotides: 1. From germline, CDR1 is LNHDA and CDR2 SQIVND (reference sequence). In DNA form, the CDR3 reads TGTGCCAGTAGTATCGGACAGGGCTCCTACGAGCAGTACTTC. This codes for CASSIGQGSYEQYF.

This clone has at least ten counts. CDR3 coding DNA: TGTGCCAGCGGACAGGGGGTGAACACTGAAGCTTTCTTT. Protein: CASGQGVNTEAFF. This chain joins TRBV7-9 and TRBJ1-1, with 10 bases identical to TRBD1. CDR3 length: 13 residues. The junction had 0 bases not matched to a gene; V was cut back by 8 bases and J by 0 bases. CDR1 SEHNR and CDR2 FQNEAQ come from the germline V gene (reference sequence).